A single sample is the source of the 20 T cell receptor beta chains below, sequenced in a study of T cell responses to AZD1222 COVID-19 vaccine. Some clones are missing from TCRdb's copy, which holds only in-frame ones; the method was immunoSEQ multiplex PCR. There are approximately 74,000 clones in the sample; 86% occur only once, and 2.5% lies in the top ten. Sequenced here: peripheral blood, sampled on day 0 of AZD1222 vaccination. These receptors were collected from an adult in good health.

The chain couples TRBV2 to TRBJ2-2; unclear D gene. V was cut by 5 bases and J by 0 bases, with 7 bases left in between. The CDR3 is 14 residues long. Germline V gene data show CDR1 as SNHLY and CDR2 as FYNNEI. CDR3 residues: CASSPRTNTGELFF. CDR3 bases: TGTGCCAGCAGTCCCAGGACGAACACCGGGGAGCTGTTTTTT.

The rearrangement links TRBV3-1 (or the pseudogene TRBV3-2) to TRBJ1-2, with a weak D call TRBD1 (5 bases). This CDR3 is built from 13 residues. From germline, CDR1 is LGHDT and CDR2 YNNKEL (reference sequence). Trimming pared 3 bases from V and 7 bases from J, leaving 12 bases between. The CDR3 reads CASSQSEGFGYTF. Written as DNA, the CDR3 is TGTGCCAGCAGCCAGTCCGAGGGGTTTGGCTACACCTTC.

The J gene is TRBJ1-4, the V gene TRBV3-1 (or the pseudogene TRBV3-2); no definite D call. The CDR3 runs 14 residues. CDR1 is LGHDT, CDR2 YNNKEL, per germline (reference sequence). The ends were cut back, 1 base at V and 5 bases at J, with 8 bases in the middle. Here the CDR3 reads CASSQGPRNEKLFF. CDR3 nucleotide sequence: TGTGCCAGCAGCCAAGGTCCTCGAAATGAAAAACTGTTTTTT.

This rearrangement joins TRBV5-8 to TRBJ1-3; D is unresolved. CDR1 SGHTS and CDR2 YDEGEE come from the germline V gene. The CDR3 has 12 residues. V lost 1 base to trimming and J lost 4 bases, with 3 bases between them. CDR3 residues: CASSLYGNTIYF. As DNA, the CDR3 is TGTGCCAGCAGCTTGTACGGAAACACCATATATTTT.

V gene TRBV28 combines with J gene TRBJ2-4; D uncertain. This CDR3 comprises 15 residues. Germline V CDR1 and CDR2: MDHEN, SYDVKM. Trimming removed 7 bases at V and 2 bases at J, with 15 bases between. As DNA, the CDR3 is TGTGCCAGCACCCCGAGTGGGATCACCAAAAACATTCAGTACTTC. Amino acid sequence: CASTPSGITKNIQYF.

This chain uses TRBV18 with TRBJ1-1, with a possible D match to TRBD1 (5 bases). Germline CDR1 KGHSH, CDR2 LQKENI. V was clipped by 6 bases and J by 4 bases, with 15 bases between them. The CDR3 sequence is 14 residues long. This CDR3 reads CASSSVGVATEAFF. CDR3 DNA: TGTGCCAGCTCCTCGGTAGGGGTGGCCACTGAAGCTTTCTTT.

This chain links TRBV28 with TRBJ1-1; a weak D match, TRBD1 (5 bases). CDR1 and CDR2 (germline): MDHEN, SYDVKM. V lost 7 bases and J lost 7, with 16 bases in between. The CDR3 runs 13 residues. The CDR3 DNA follows: TGTGCCAGCACCGAGGGACGGACCGATGAAGCTTTCTTT. Its protein is CASTEGRTDEAFF.

The chain combines TRBV15 with TRBJ2-1; possibly TRBD1 for D (5 bases). The CDR3 length is 14 residues. CDR1 is LNHNV, CDR2 YYDKDF, per germline (reference sequence). Trimming took off 3 bases at V and 4 bases at J, with 10 bases between the two ends. The CDR3 region is CATSRQGYYNEQFF. For the CDR3, the DNA is TGTGCCACCAGCAGGCAGGGATATTACAATGAGCAGTTCTTC.

The DNA for the CDR3 is TGTGCCAGCAGCCCTCAGACACTGATGAACACTGAAGCTTTCTTT. Its protein is CASSPQTLMNTEAFF. This rearrangement joins TRBV7-6 to TRBJ1-1; D is ambiguous. Germline V gene sequence: CDR1 SGHVS, CDR2 FNYEAQ. This CDR3 contains 15 residues. Trimming cost V 5 bases and J 0 bases, with 13 bases left between them. Full variable domain (rest looked up from reference TRBV7-6 and TRBJ1-1): GAGVSQSPRYKVTKRGQDVALRCDPISGHVSLYWYRQALGQGPEFLTYFNYEAQQDKSGLPNDRFSAERPEGSISTLTIQRTEQRDSAMYRCASSPQTLMNTEAFFGQGTRLTVV.

This clone was detected a few times. The V and J genes are TRBV11-3 and TRBJ2-2, with TRBD1 matching over 8 bases. Trimming at V came to 5 bases and at J to 4 bases, leaving 6 bases not matched to a gene. Germline-derived CDR1 and CDR2 are SGHNT and YENEEA. This CDR3 spans 15 amino acids. The CDR3 sequence: CASSAGQEATGELFF. DNA for the CDR3: TGTGCCAGCAGCGCGGGACAGGAGGCCACCGGGGAGCTGTTTTTT.

The chain is built from TRBV18 and TRBJ1-4, with a weak D call TRBD1 (5 bases). CDR3 length: 13 amino acids. V lost 3 bases, J lost 8 bases, and 10 bases lay in between. Germline V gives CDR1 KGHSH, CDR2 LQKENI. The CDR3 spells CASSPRAQEKLFF. The DNA of the CDR3 is TGTGCCAGCTCACCCAGGGCACAGGAAAAACTGTTTTTT.

In this sample, this clone turned up once. V and J are TRBV7-3 and TRBJ2-3, with a tentative D call TRBD1 (6 bases). The CDR3 sequence is 14 residues long. Trimming removed 1 base from V and 5 bases from J, with 10 bases in between. Germline V gene data show CDR1 as SGHTA and CDR2 as FQGTGA. The CDR3 region has the DNA TGTGCCAGCAGCTTAAGGCAGGGGATAGATACGCAGTATTTT. Protein sequence: CASSLRQGIDTQYF.

The gene calls are TRBV11-3 and TRBJ1-5; possibly TRBD1 for D (6 bases). V was clipped by 3 bases and J by 6 bases, with 12 bases between them. Germline values: CDR1 SGHNT, CDR2 YENEEA. The CDR3 is 14 residues long. The CDR3: CASSFGGGGQPQHF. CDR3 nucleotide sequence: TGTGCCAGCAGCTTTGGAGGGGGAGGTCAGCCCCAGCATTTT. The whole variable domain, remainder taken from reference TRBV11-3 and TRBJ1-5, is EAGVVQSPRYKIIEKKQPVAFWCNPISGHNTLYWYLQNLGQGPELLIRYENEEAVDDSQLPKDRFSAERLKGVDSTLKIQPAELGDSAVYLCASSFGGGGQPQHFGDGTRLSIL.

This CDR3 reads CASSPQALTNEKLFF. As DNA, the CDR3 is TGTGCCAGCTCACCCCAGGCTTTAACTAATGAAAAACTGTTTTTT. The rearrangement links TRBV18 to TRBJ1-4, with no clear D. The V gene lost 3 bases and the J gene lost 1 base, with 9 bases spanning the gap. This CDR3 region has 15 residues. Per the germline V gene, CDR1 is KGHSH and CDR2 is LQKENI.

The chain has TRBV7-2 and TRBJ2-1; no firm D call. The germline V gene has CDR1 SGHTA and CDR2 FQGNSA. Trimming took 5 bases from V and 8 from J, leaving 7 bases between them. This CDR3 region has 11 residues. The CDR3 coding sequence is TGTGCCAGCAGCCCCGCCGATGAGCAGTTCTTC. Translated, it gives CASSPADEQFF. The full variable domain, in which reference TRBV7-2 and TRBJ2-1 provide the parts outside the CDR3, is GAGVSQSPSNKVTEKGKDVELRCDPISGHTALYWYRQSLGQGLEFLIYFQGNSAPDKSGLPSDRFSAERTGGSVSTLTIQRTQQEDSAVYLCASSPADEQFFGPGTRLTVL.

This sequence joins TRBV5-1 and TRBJ2-5, with TRBD1 as a possible D gene (6 bases). Germline CDR1 SGHRS, CDR2 YFSETQ. Trimming stripped 4 bases from V and 4 bases from J, with 11 bases between. CDR3 length equals 13 residues. The CDR3 coding sequence is TGCGCCAGCAGCACCAGGGGCGCAGAGACCCAGTACTTC. Protein product: CASSTRGAETQYF. Full variable domain (remainder filled in from reference TRBV5-1 and TRBJ2-5): KAGVTQTPRYLIKTRGQQVTLSCSPISGHRSVSWYQQTPGQGLQFLFEYFSETQRNKGNFPGRFSGRQFSNSRSEMNVSTLELGDSALYLCASSTRGAETQYFGPGTRLLVL.

This clone came up a few times. The chain combines TRBV5-1 with TRBJ1-6; no clear D. V lost 4 bases to trimming and J lost 7 bases, with 6 bases between them. This CDR3 has 12 amino acids. CDR1 and CDR2 from the germline V gene are SGHRS and YFSETQ. CDR3 nucleotide sequence: TGCGCCAGCAGCGCCACGAATTCACCCCTCCACTTT. Amino acids: CASSATNSPLHF.

The J gene is TRBJ2-7, the V gene TRBV5-1, with 7 bases aligning to TRBD2. The trim removed 6 bases at V and 3 bases at J, leaving 6 bases unmatched. Per the germline V gene, CDR1 is SGHRS and CDR2 is YFSETQ. The CDR3 covers 13 residues. The CDR3 region has the DNA TGCGCCAGCACCGAAGGGGAGGGCTACGAGCAGTACTTC. Its protein is CASTEGEGYEQYF.

The J gene is TRBJ1-1, the V gene TRBV28, with 9 bases matching TRBD1. The germline CDR1 and CDR2 sequences are MDHEN and SYDVKM. After removal of 6 bases from V and 6 bases from J, the junction contained 8 bases not matched to a gene. This CDR3 region has 14 residues. CDR3 DNA sequence: TGTGCCAGCAGCCGGGACAGGGAGTTGGCTGAAGCTTTCTTT. Translated, it gives CASSRDRELAEAFF.

The chain employs TRBV28 and TRBJ1-2; TRBD1 matches at 10 bases. Germline V CDR1 and CDR2: MDHEN, SYDVKM. This CDR3 comprises 12 residues. V was clipped by 5 bases and J by 8 bases; unmatched bases: 2. The DNA for the CDR3 is TGTGCCAGCAGTGGGACAGGGGTAGGCTACACCTTC. This encodes CASSGTGVGYTF.